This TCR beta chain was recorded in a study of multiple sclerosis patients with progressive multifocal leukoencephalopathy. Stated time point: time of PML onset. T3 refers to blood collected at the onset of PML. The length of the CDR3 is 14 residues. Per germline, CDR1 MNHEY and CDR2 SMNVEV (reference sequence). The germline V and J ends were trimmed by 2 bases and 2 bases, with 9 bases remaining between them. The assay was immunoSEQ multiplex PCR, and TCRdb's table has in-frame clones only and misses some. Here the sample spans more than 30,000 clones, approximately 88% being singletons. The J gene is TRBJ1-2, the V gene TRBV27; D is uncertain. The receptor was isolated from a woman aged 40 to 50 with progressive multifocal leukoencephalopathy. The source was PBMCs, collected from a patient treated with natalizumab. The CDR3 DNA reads TGTGCCAGCAGTTTAGGACCCTCCAACTATGGCTACACCTTC. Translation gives CASSLGPSNYGYTF.